This T cell receptor (beta chain) comes out of a study of radiotherapy plus CTLA-4 blockade in lung cancer. The table came from immunoSEQ multiplex PCR; TCRdb's copy has only in-frame clones and leaves some out. The sample has roughly 75,000 clones; under 80% are singletons. A note on this clone: Its specificity is not known.

Whole-study findings and limits: The study found tumor-derived TCR clones expanded in blood after radiotherapy plus ipilimumab.

J gave up 0 bases and V 4 bases, and 5 bases lay outside the gene matches. CDR1 is SQVTM, CDR2 ANQGSEA, per germline. CDR3 length: 14 residues. The chain employs TRBV29-1 and TRBJ1-2; TRBD1 matches at 7 bases. The sample here was peripheral blood, taken from a patient treated with radiotherapy plus ipilimumab. The sequence was obtained from a human donor with non-small cell lung cancer whose response to radiotherapy plus ipilimumab could not be evaluated. Some clones in this sample may be carry-over from other donors' samples. Here the CDR3 DNA reads TGCAGCGTTGGACAGGGCCGAGCTAACTATGGCTACACCTTC. Protein sequence: CSVGQGRANYGYTF. The whole variable domain, remainder taken from reference TRBV29-1 and TRBJ1-2, is SAVISQKPSRDICQRGTSLTIQCQVDSQVTMMFWYRQQPGQSLTLIATANQGSEATYESGFVIDKFPISRPNLTFSTLTVSNMSPEDSSIYLCSVGQGRANYGYTFGSGTRLTVV.